This TCR beta chain derives from a study of beta chain features in type 1 diabetes. Study summary: The study found patients and healthy donors alike in age, gender and cell yields.

As every portion of the isolated RNA was reverse transcribed, the sequencing read expressed TCRB transcripts. Libraries were prepared by immunoSEQ multiplex PCR; TCRdb keeps only in-frame clonotypes and omits some of them. This table has about 370,000 clones, over 9% appearing once. This clone showed up just a few times. Its antigen is undetermined. The study, taken as a whole, reports: Significant though moderate, a shortening of TCRB CDR3s appeared in all four CD4+ subsets of Type 1 diabetes patients. Sequencing the cDNA could make cells with high TCR expression show up more than they should. The influence of HLA type on TCRB rearrangement stayed undetermined. The study found fewer insertions and more deletions at VDJ junctions in type 1 diabetes patients.

The CDR3 length is 12 residues. V shed 4 bases and J shed 5 bases, with 9 bases lying between them. Germline loops: CDR1 KGHSH, CDR2 LQKENI. Sequenced: central memory CD4+ T cells from blood. This receptor was taken from a man in his thirties or forties with type 1 diabetes. The chain links TRBV18 to TRBJ2-7; D may be TRBD1 (6 bases). CDR3 nucleotides: TGTGCCAGCTCACTCGCAGGGGACGAGCAGTACTTC. Protein: CASSLAGDEQYF.